These T cell receptor beta chains were read from a single sample in a study of Ad26.COV2.S vaccination and SARS-CoV-2 variants. Clones were read by immunoSEQ multiplex PCR, and TCRdb kept only the in-frame ones, dropping some. The sample gives more than 300,000 clones, around 88% of which show up once; about 10% is in the top ten. Sequenced here: peripheral blood, sampled in a trial of Ad26.COV2.S vaccine versus placebo. All receptors derive from a person between 18 and 59 years old who received the Ad26.COV2.S COVID-19 vaccine or a placebo. Both conserved end residues are part of each CDR3. D genes are given only for firm matches. Size values are once, few and many counts, or a class for expanded clones, and some rows have none.

D: .
V: TRBV7-6
size: .
J: TRBJ1-3
DNA: TGTGCCAGCAGCGCGACAGGTTCCTTTTCTGGAAACACCATATATTTT
CDR3: CASSATGSFSGNTIYF

D: .
V: TRBV7-9
size: .
J: TRBJ1-2
DNA: TGTGCCAGCAGCTCCCCCCTAGAGCAGAACTATGGCTACACCTTC
CDR3: CASSSPLEQNYGYTF

D: TRBD1
V: TRBV4-2
size: .
J: TRBJ1-5
DNA: TGTGCCAGCAGCATGGAATATGGACAGGGCAGGGACGCCCAGCATTTT
CDR3: CASSMEYGQGRDAQHF

D: TRBD2
V: TRBV7-6
size: .
J: TRBJ2-2
DNA: TGTGCCAGCAGCCCGCTCTATCCTAGCGGGGGCCCTGGGGAGCTGTTTTTT
CDR3: CASSPLYPSGGPGELFF

D: .
V: TRBV10-3
size: .
J: TRBJ2-7
DNA: TGTGCCATCAGTGAGGACAGAACCTACGAGCAGTACTTC
CDR3: CAISEDRTYEQYF

D: .
V: TRBV4-1
size: .
J: TRBJ1-2
DNA: TGCGCCAGCAGCAACACACGGATTAGGAGTGGCTACACCTTC
CDR3: CASSNTRIRSGYTF

D: .
V: TRBV11-3
size: .
J: TRBJ2-7
DNA: TGTGCCAGCAGCCCATCAGAGAGCTCCTACGAGCAGTACTTC
CDR3: CASSPSESSYEQYF

D: .
V: TRBV2
size: .
J: TRBJ1-2
DNA: TGTGCCAGCAGTGAAGCGCACAACTATGGCTACACCTTC
CDR3: CASSEAHNYGYTF

D: TRBD2
V: TRBV13
size: .
J: TRBJ2-1
DNA: TGTGCCAGCAGCCCCCGGACTAGCGGGAGCTTATTCAATGAGCAGTTCTTC
CDR3: CASSPRTSGSLFNEQFF

D: .
V: TRBV7-2
size: .
J: TRBJ2-7
DNA: TGTGCCAGCAGCTTAGGTGAAGAGCAGTACTTC
CDR3: CASSLGEEQYF

D: .
V: TRBV3-1/TRBV3-2
size: few
J: TRBJ1-5
DNA: TGTGCCAGCAGCCAAGATCGGTGCCAAACTACCGGAATCAATCAGCCCCAGCATTTT
CDR3: CASSQDRCQTTGINQPQHF

D: TRBD2
V: TRBV27
size: .
J: TRBJ2-1
DNA: TGTGCCAGCAGTTCTATGTCTAGCGGGAGGGCCAATGAGCAGTTCTTC
CDR3: CASSSMSSGRANEQFF

D: .
V: TRBV6-2/TRBV6-3
size: .
J: TRBJ1-3
DNA: TGTGCCAGCAGCCGAACGAGGCCCGGGGGTTCTGGAAACACCATATATTTT
CDR3: CASSRTRPGGSGNTIYF

D: .
V: TRBV5-6
size: .
J: TRBJ1-5
DNA: TGTGCCAGCAGCTTTCGGACGACCCCCGGGGATCAGCCCCAGCATTTT
CDR3: CASSFRTTPGDQPQHF

D: .
V: TRBV7-8
size: .
J: TRBJ1-1
DNA: TGTGCCAGCAGCCCAGGGACCGGTAAAAACACTGAAGCTTTCTTT
CDR3: CASSPGTGKNTEAFF

D: .
V: TRBV7-3
size: .
J: TRBJ2-3
DNA: TGTGCCAGCAGCTTTGCGGGCAGCACAGATACGCAGTATTTT
CDR3: CASSFAGSTDTQYF

D: .
V: TRBV7-8
size: once
J: TRBJ2-1
DNA: TGTGCCAGCAGCTTAGCCGCCGGCCGTCCCAATGAGCAGTTCTTC
CDR3: CASSLAAGRPNEQFF

D: TRBD1
V: TRBV10-3
size: .
J: TRBJ2-1
DNA: TGTGCCATCAGTGACACTACCGGGACAGGGTTCCTTGAGCAGTTCTTC
CDR3: CAISDTTGTGFLEQFF

D: .
V: TRBV5-1
size: .
J: TRBJ2-2
DNA: TGCGCCAGCAGCAGAGACTCGAACACCGGGGAGCTGTTTTTT
CDR3: CASSRDSNTGELFF

D: TRBD1
V: TRBV24-1
size: .
J: TRBJ1-5
DNA: TGTGCCACCGGGGACAGGGAAGATCAGCCCCAGCATTTT
CDR3: CATGDREDQPQHF

D: .
V: TRBV10-2
size: .
J: TRBJ2-2
DNA: TGCGCCAGCACTCGGGGAGGGGGCGGCGGGGAGCTGTTTTTT
CDR3: CASTRGGGGGELFF

D: .
V: TRBV6-2/TRBV6-3
size: .
J: TRBJ1-1
DNA: TGTGCCAGCAGTCAGGGGTACACTGAAGCTTTCTTT
CDR3: CASSQGYTEAFF

D: .
V: TRBV7-9
size: .
J: TRBJ2-2
DNA: TGTGCCAGCAGCCTAACTAGGTTCACCGGGGAGCTGTTTTTT
CDR3: CASSLTRFTGELFF

D: .
V: TRBV4-3
size: few
J: TRBJ1-2
DNA: TGCGCCAGCAGCCAAGGCGACACGGCCAAATATGGCTACACCTTC
CDR3: CASSQGDTAKYGYTF

D: .
V: TRBV21-1
size: .
J: TRBJ1-5
DNA: TGTGCCAGCAGCAAAGTGGGGGGGGACAGGGGAGGTAATAGCAATCAGCCCCAGCATTTT
CDR3: CASSKVGGDRGGNSNQPQHF

D: .
V: TRBV10-3
size: .
J: TRBJ2-3
DNA: TGTGCCATCAGTGAGGGGGGTAGCACAGATACGCAGTATTTT
CDR3: CAISEGGSTDTQYF

D: TRBD1
V: TRBV5-4
size: .
J: TRBJ2-3
DNA: TGTGCCAGCAGCCAACAGGGGGCGATGACAGATACGCAGTATTTT
CDR3: CASSQQGAMTDTQYF

D: .
V: TRBV9
size: .
J: TRBJ2-1
DNA: TGTGCCAGCAGCGTAGCCCCGACTACAACCGGTGAGCAGTTCTTC
CDR3: CASSVAPTTTGEQFF

D: TRBD2
V: TRBV7-2
size: .
J: TRBJ2-7
DNA: TGTGCCAGCAGCTTACGAGGGAGGGCCGGAGAGCAGTACTTC
CDR3: CASSLRGRAGEQYF

D: TRBD1
V: TRBV24-1
size: .
J: TRBJ1-4
DNA: TGTGCCACCAGTGATACAGGGGGCACTAATGAAAAACTGTTTTTT
CDR3: CATSDTGGTNEKLFF

D: .
V: TRBV2
size: few
J: TRBJ1-5
DNA: TGTGCCAGCAGCCCGGGGCTTAATCAGCCCCAGCATTTT
CDR3: CASSPGLNQPQHF

D: .
V: TRBV10-3
size: .
J: TRBJ2-3
DNA: TGTGCCATCAGGGAGGGGGGGAGTTCCACAGATACGCAGTATTTT
CDR3: CAIREGGSSTDTQYF

D: .
V: TRBV10-3
size: .
J: TRBJ2-3
DNA: TGTGCCATCAGTGAGTCGACTGACACCAAGACGCAGTATTTT
CDR3: CAISESTDTKTQYF

D: TRBD1
V: TRBV10-2
size: .
J: TRBJ1-1
DNA: TGCGCCAGCAGTGAGTCAGGGGGCGGCACTGAAGCTTTCTTT
CDR3: CASSESGGGTEAFF

D: .
V: TRBV7-9
size: once
J: TRBJ2-6
DNA: TGTGCCAGCAGCCCCCGATCCGTGGGGGCCAACGTCCTGACTTTC
CDR3: CASSPRSVGANVLTF

D: TRBD1
V: TRBV28
size: .
J: TRBJ2-7
DNA: TGTGCCAGCAGTTTACGGGGACAGACACGCGAGCAGTACTTC
CDR3: CASSLRGQTREQYF

D: .
V: TRBV28
size: .
J: TRBJ1-5
DNA: TGTGCCAGCTCTAAGGTAAATAGCAATCAGCCCCAGCATTTT
CDR3: CASSKVNSNQPQHF

D: TRBD2
V: TRBV7-9
size: .
J: TRBJ2-5
DNA: TGTGCCAGCAGCTTCCCTGGACTAGCGGGCCGCCAAGAGACCCAGTACTTC
CDR3: CASSFPGLAGRQETQYF

D: .
V: TRBV4-1
size: .
J: TRBJ2-3
DNA: TGCGCCAGCAGCCAAGAATGGGGAGCGCAGTATTTT
CDR3: CASSQEWGAQYF

D: .
V: TRBV5-8
size: once
J: TRBJ1-2
DNA: TGTGCCAGCAGCCATGGACGGACCTATGGCTACACCTTC
CDR3: CASSHGRTYGYTF

D: .
V: TRBV7-3
size: .
J: TRBJ2-1
DNA: TGTGCCAGCAGCTTAAACGCAGGCGGAGGCTCCTACAATGAGCAGTTCTTC
CDR3: CASSLNAGGGSYNEQFF

D: .
V: TRBV19
size: .
J: TRBJ1-4
DNA: TGTGCCAGTAGTACCCGGAATGAAAAACTGTTTTTT
CDR3: CASSTRNEKLFF

D: .
V: TRBV18
size: .
J: TRBJ1-1
DNA: TGTGCCAGCTCTAGTTTGGCAGCGAACACTGAAGCTTTCTTT
CDR3: CASSSLAANTEAFF

D: .
V: TRBV9
size: .
J: TRBJ1-2
DNA: TGTGCCAGCAGCGTAGATGGGACTGCGATCAATGGCTACACCTTC
CDR3: CASSVDGTAINGYTF

D: TRBD1
V: TRBV6-5
size: .
J: TRBJ1-4
DNA: TGTGCCAGCAGGGCGGACAGGGGACGAAATGAAAAACTGTTTTTT
CDR3: CASRADRGRNEKLFF

D: .
V: TRBV14
size: .
J: TRBJ1-4
DNA: TGTGCCAGCAGCCAAGGGAACAGGGTGACTAATGAAAAACTGTTTTTT
CDR3: CASSQGNRVTNEKLFF

D: TRBD1
V: TRBV19
size: .
J: TRBJ1-5
DNA: TGTGCCAGTAGTGGACAGGGGGGTTTTCAGCCCCAGCATTTT
CDR3: CASSGQGGFQPQHF